Below are 18 T cell receptor beta chains sequenced from a single sample in a study of shared clonotypes between healthy human individuals. Sequencing was performed with immunoSEQ multiplex PCR; in TCRdb, only in-frame clones are kept and a portion is missing. The sample shows 600,000 or so clones, roughly 98% of them seen only once. The naive CD8 subset, CD45RO-negative cells positively selected for CCR7, excluded terminally differentiated effector memory CD45RA+ cells. The sample comprised naive CD8+ T cells sorted from blood. The receptor source for this set is a man between 25 and 39 years old in good health.

This chain connects TRBV29-1 to TRBJ2-7, with D hard to call. CDR3 length: 14 residues. V dropped 1 base and J dropped 3 bases, with 13 bases sitting between them. Germline V CDR1 and CDR2: SQVTM, ANQGSEA. CDR3 protein: CSVEGGDTLYEQYF. The CDR3 DNA follows: TGCAGCGTTGAAGGAGGAGACACCCTCTACGAGCAGTACTTC.

The chain carries TRBV27 and TRBJ1-5, with no clear D. The ends were cut back, 1 base at V and 8 bases at J, with 12 bases in the middle. The CDR3 contains 14 residues. Germline-derived CDR1 and CDR2 are MNHEY and SMNVEV (reference sequence). CDR3 region: CASSLLGPREPQHF. CDR3 sequence (DNA): TGTGCCAGCAGTTTATTAGGGCCCCGTGAGCCCCAGCATTTT.

The chain carries TRBV2 and TRBJ2-5, with D unresolved. The CDR3 is 11 amino acids. Germline CDR1 reads SNHLY; CDR2 reads FYNNEI. V was cut by 10 bases and J by 5 bases, with 11 bases left in between. The CDR3 DNA follows: TGTGCCACCAGGACCAGGGAGACCCAGTACTTC. Translating it yields CATRTRETQYF. The variable domain in full, completed from reference TRBV2 and TRBJ2-5, reads EPEVTQTPSHQVTQMGQEVILRCVPISNHLYFYWYRQILGQKVEFLVSFYNNEISEKSEIFDDQFSVERPDGSNFTLKIRSTKLEDSAMYFCATRTRETQYFGPGTRLLVL.

This clone has a single count. The J gene is TRBJ1-1, the V gene TRBV5-1; a possible D gene is TRBD1 (5 bases). The V and J ends lost 0 bases and 1 base respectively, with 7 bases between them. Germline V gene lookup returns CDR1 SGHRS and CDR2 YFSETQ. This CDR3 has 14 amino acids. The CDR3 bases are TGCGCCAGCAGCTTGGGCGGGGGGAACACTGAAGCTTTCTTT. Translated: CASSLGGGNTEAFF.

Written as DNA, the CDR3 is TGCGCCAGCAGCTTGTTTACCGGGACAGGGACCTATGGCTACACCTTC. As protein: CASSLFTGTGTYGYTF. V is TRBV5-1 and J is TRBJ1-2, with 9 bases lining up with TRBD1. V shed 1 base and J 4 bases; nucleotides not matched to a gene: 8. Germline V gives CDR1 SGHRS, CDR2 YFSETQ. The CDR3 length is 16 residues.

V gene TRBV11-1 combines with J gene TRBJ2-2; weak D call: TRBD2 (6 bases). Germline V gene sequence: CDR1 SGHAT, CDR2 FQDESV (reference sequence). Trimming left V 7 bases short and J 10 bases short, with 13 bases between. This CDR3 has 12 amino acids. CDR3 bases: TGTGCCAGCACCTCTGCGGGGTCGGAGCTGTTTTTT. This codes for CASTSAGSELFF.

The chain is built from TRBV19 and TRBJ1-2; D unclear. V lost 3 bases and J 8 bases, leaving 13 bases between the germline ends. The germline CDR1 and CDR2 sequences are LNHDA and SQIVND (reference sequence). This CDR3 contains 13 residues. CDR3 in DNA: TGTGCCAGTAGTATGGTCGGGGTGGACGGCTACACCTTC. It yields the protein CASSMVGVDGYTF.

The chain employs TRBV27 and TRBJ1-2, with D tentatively TRBD1 (5 bases). CDR3 length: 14 amino acids. Trimming took off 6 bases at V and 4 bases at J, with 15 bases between the two ends. Germline V gene lookup returns CDR1 MNHEY and CDR2 SMNVEV (reference sequence). CDR3 protein: CASRMGVNLYGYTF. The CDR3 DNA sequence: TGTGCCAGCAGAATGGGGGTAAACCTCTATGGCTACACCTTC.

This clone was seen just once. The chain recombines TRBV18 with TRBJ1-2; D is ambiguous. Germline V gene sequence: CDR1 KGHSH, CDR2 LQKENI. The CDR3 consists of 14 residues. Trimming removed 4 bases at V and 1 base at J, with 10 bases between. CDR3 residues: CASSLAEINYGYTF. Written as DNA, the CDR3 is TGTGCCAGCTCACTCGCGGAGATTAACTATGGCTACACCTTC.

The chain couples TRBV11-2 to TRBJ2-3; D remains unclear. The CDR3 is 16 residues long. The germline V and J ends were trimmed by 2 bases and 3 bases, with 15 bases remaining between them. Germline CDR1 SGHAT, CDR2 FQNNGV. The CDR3 loop is CASSLWAQALTDTQYF. DNA for the CDR3: TGTGCCAGCAGCTTATGGGCTCAGGCGCTTACAGATACGCAGTATTTT.

The V and J genes are TRBV27 and TRBJ2-1; 8 bases fit TRBD2. Germline loops: CDR1 MNHEY, CDR2 SMNVEV (reference sequence). The junction had 10 bases not matched to a gene; V was cut back by 1 base and J by 11 bases. This CDR3 comprises 15 residues. CDR3 sequence: CASSLFGTSEAQQFF. The CDR3 bases are TGTGCCAGCAGTTTATTCGGGACTAGTGAGGCTCAGCAGTTCTTC.

The rearrangement joins TRBV25-1 to TRBJ1-1; no definite D call. The ends were cut back, 7 bases at V and 0 bases at J, with 15 bases in the middle. Germline V lookup: CDR1 MGHDK, CDR2 SYGVNS. This CDR3 is built from 15 residues. This CDR3 reads CASTSQRAVNTEAFF. The CDR3 bases are TGTGCCAGCACATCCCAAAGGGCGGTGAACACTGAAGCTTTCTTT.

The chain joins TRBV7-9 to TRBJ1-5; D is uncertain. The germline CDR1 and CDR2 sequences are SEHNR and FQNEAQ (reference sequence). The V and J ends lost 5 bases and 4 bases respectively, with 6 bases between them. This CDR3 has 12 amino acids. CDR3 DNA sequence: TGTGCCAGCAGCCGTTTTAATCAGCCCCAGCATTTT. It yields the protein CASSRFNQPQHF.

This sequence joins TRBV29-1 and TRBJ2-1, with D uncertain. This CDR3 is built from 15 residues. Germline-derived CDR1 and CDR2 are SQVTM and ANQGSEA. V was cut by 1 base and J by 4 bases, with 14 bases left in between. The CDR3 DNA follows: TGCAGCGTTGAAGGAACCCCTGGCGGATACAATGAGCAGTTCTTC. Protein product: CSVEGTPGGYNEQFF.

This clone came up once. V is TRBV11-2 and J is TRBJ2-7; a possible D gene is TRBD1 (5 bases). The V end was cut by 6 bases, the J end by 3 bases, with 18 bases between. Germline V lookup: CDR1 SGHAT, CDR2 FQNNGV. This CDR3 region has 15 residues. The CDR3, as DNA: TGTGCCAGCAGTTCGATAAGGCAGGGTCGCTACGAGCAGTACTTC. Amino acids: CASSSIRQGRYEQYF.

This sequence joins TRBV27 and TRBJ2-7; 9 nucleotides agree with TRBD1. This CDR3 comprises 15 residues. The junction had 5 bases not matched to a gene; V was cut back by 3 bases and J by 2 bases. Looked up from germline, CDR1 is MNHEY and CDR2 is SMNVEV (reference sequence). The CDR3, as DNA: TGTGCCAGCAGTTTTGGGACAGGGTCGCCCTACGAGCAGTACTTC. This encodes CASSFGTGSPYEQYF.

The chain links TRBV5-1 to TRBJ1-1; D is ambiguous. Germline V gene lookup returns CDR1 SGHRS and CDR2 YFSETQ. The CDR3 has 14 residues. Trimming removed 0 bases from V and 0 bases from J, with 6 bases in between. CDR3 loop: CASSLEGMNTEAFF. In DNA, the CDR3 is TGCGCCAGCAGCTTGGAAGGGATGAACACTGAAGCTTTCTTT.

This chain joins TRBV7-6 and TRBJ2-1; D ambiguous. V dropped 0 bases and J dropped 5 bases, with 5 bases sitting between them. This CDR3 is 13 amino acids long. Germline V gene lookup returns CDR1 SGHVS and CDR2 FNYEAQ. The CDR3 region has the DNA TGTGCCAGCAGCTTAGCCGAGGACAATGAGCAGTTCTTC. Translation: CASSLAEDNEQFF. Combining the CDR3 with reference TRBV7-6 and TRBJ2-1 gives the whole variable domain GAGVSQSPRYKVTKRGQDVALRCDPISGHVSLYWYRQALGQGPEFLTYFNYEAQQDKSGLPNDRFSAERPEGSISTLTIQRTEQRDSAMYRCASSLAEDNEQFFGPGTRLTVL.